The 17 T cell receptor beta chains presented below share a single source sample, sequenced in a study of shared clonotypes between healthy human individuals. Libraries were prepared by immunoSEQ multiplex PCR; TCRdb keeps only in-frame clonotypes and omits some of them. The sample includes roughly 660,000 clones, 90% of them seen just once. Sequencing input: memory CD8+ T cells from PBMCs. As to subset: CD45RO+ cells pooled with CCR7-negative TemRA cells. These receptors all stem from a man in his late teens or twenties in good health. Some clones in this sample may be carry-over from other donors' samples.

The chain is built from TRBV7-2 and TRBJ2-7; D is tentatively TRBD1 or TRBD2 (5 bases each). V was shortened by 2 bases and J by 6 bases, with 20 bases between the two germline ends. The germline gives CDR1 SGHTA, CDR2 FQGNSA. This CDR3 region has 16 residues. As DNA, the CDR3 is TGTGCCAGCAGCTTAAGGATTGGGACCTCCCCTCTCGAGCAGTACTTC. This encodes CASSLRIGTSPLEQYF.

This chain links TRBV4-3 with TRBJ1-1, with 9 bases that match TRBD1. CDR1 is LGHNA, CDR2 YSLEER, per germline. The J segment lost 4 bases and the V segment lost 3 bases, leaving 9 bases of the junction unmatched. The CDR3 is 16 amino acids. Written as DNA, the CDR3 is TGCGCCAGCAGCCAGCACAACAGGGGGCGGTTCACTGAAGCTTTCTTT. As protein: CASSQHNRGRFTEAFF.

The CDR3 nucleotides read TGTGCCAGCAGTGAAGAAAGGGGGGGCAAATCCTACGAGCAGTACTTC. Translated: CASSEERGGKSYEQYF. The V call is TRBV6-1, the J call TRBJ2-7, with TRBD2 as a possible D gene (7 bases). CDR1 is MNHNS and CDR2 is SASEGT in the germline V gene. V dropped 1 base and J dropped 1 base, with 14 bases sitting between them. CDR3 length equals 16 residues.

The chain recombines TRBV5-6 with TRBJ2-1; TRBD1 agrees at 9 bases. Germline V gene lookup returns CDR1 SGHDT and CDR2 YYEEEE. V lost 3 bases and J lost 6; bases outside the gene matches: 4. This CDR3 is 14 amino acids long. CDR3 loop: CASSSGQGFNEQFF. In nucleotides, the CDR3 is TGTGCCAGCAGCTCGGGACAGGGTTTCAATGAGCAGTTCTTC.

The chain has TRBV5-1 and TRBJ2-7, with TRBD1 as a possible D gene (6 bases). Between the trimmed V and J ends, which lost 3 bases and 2 bases, there was a span of 12 bases. The length of the CDR3 is 14 residues. From germline, CDR1 is SGHRS and CDR2 YFSETQ. The CDR3 region has the DNA TGCGCCAGCAGCTACCGGGACACAGCCTACGAGCAGTACTTC. Amino acid sequence: CASSYRDTAYEQYF.

The chain joins TRBV4-1 to TRBJ2-2, with a weak D call TRBD1 (6 bases). The V and J ends lost 1 base and 4 bases respectively, with 10 bases between them. From germline, CDR1 is MGHRA and CDR2 YSYEKL. CDR3 size: 15 residues. CDR3 nucleotide sequence: TGCGCCAGCAGCCAAGTACAGGGTGGCACCGGGGAGCTGTTTTTT. Residues: CASSQVQGGTGELFF.

The V and J genes are TRBV2 and TRBJ2-3; D possibly corresponds to TRBD2 (5 bases). CDR3 length: 13 amino acids. The V gene's germline CDR1 is SNHLY and CDR2 FYNNEI. Trimming shortened V by 2 bases and J by 7 bases, and 10 bases separated the two germline ends. CDR3 coding DNA: TGTGCCAGCAGTGAACCTCGGGGATATACGCAGTATTTT. The encoded protein is CASSEPRGYTQYF.

This clone appeared once. The chain employs TRBV4-1 and TRBJ2-5; D is ambiguous. Germline V lookup: CDR1 MGHRA, CDR2 YSYEKL. This CDR3 contains 15 residues. V lost 4 bases and J lost 1, with 13 bases in between. DNA of the CDR3: TGCGCCAGCAGCCCCCTGTGGTCCCCCCAAGAGACCCAGTACTTC. Translated, it gives CASSPLWSPQETQYF.

The chain is built from TRBV5-6 and TRBJ2-5; D is uncertain. Germline CDR1 SGHDT, CDR2 YYEEEE. This CDR3 has 16 residues. The V and J ends lost 3 bases and 2 bases respectively, with 17 bases between them. The CDR3 sequence: CASSYQAPRIQETQYF. CDR3 coding DNA: TGTGCCAGCAGCTACCAAGCGCCAAGAATACAAGAGACCCAGTACTTC.

V usage is TRBV9 and J usage is TRBJ2-1; tentative D call: TRBD1 (6 bases). CDR1 is SGDLS and CDR2 is YYNGEE in the germline V gene. The length of the CDR3 is 16 residues. Trimming took off 3 bases at V and 0 bases at J, with 13 bases between the two ends. This CDR3 reads CASSGRTGSSYNEQFF. Written as DNA, the CDR3 is TGTGCCAGCAGCGGAAGAACAGGGAGCTCCTACAATGAGCAGTTCTTC.

The chain carries TRBV5-1 and TRBJ2-4; no clear D. The CDR3 runs to 17 residues. V was shortened by 0 bases and J by 1 base, with 14 bases between the two germline ends. Germline-derived CDR1 and CDR2 are SGHRS and YFSETQ. The CDR3 reads CASSLEPGSVAKNIQYF. CDR3 coding DNA: TGCGCCAGCAGCTTGGAACCAGGATCAGTTGCCAAAAACATTCAGTACTTC.

The rearrangement joins TRBV11-2 to TRBJ2-7; D is perhaps TRBD1 or TRBD2 (5 bases each). This CDR3 has 13 residues. CDR1 and CDR2 (germline): SGHAT, FQNNGV. The V end lost 1 base, the J end lost 2 bases, and 6 bases lay between the germline ends. The CDR3 spells CASSLGGTYEQYF. CDR3 in DNA: TGTGCCAGCAGCTTAGGGGGGACCTACGAGCAGTACTTC.

V usage is TRBV10-3 and J usage is TRBJ2-7, with TRBD1 identical over 7 bases. CDR3 length: 14 amino acids. The J segment lost 5 bases and the V segment lost 3 bases, leaving 7 bases of the junction unmatched. Germline CDR1 ENHRY, CDR2 SYGVKD. CDR3 sequence: CAISEAGQGDEQYF. CDR3 nucleotides: TGTGCCATCAGTGAAGCCGGGCAGGGGGACGAGCAGTACTTC.

This clone is a singleton in its sample. This chain joins TRBV4-2 and TRBJ2-1; TRBD2 aligns across 10 bases. This CDR3 spans 15 amino acids. Germline-derived CDR1 and CDR2 are LGHNA and YNFKEQ. V shed 5 bases and J 8 bases; nucleotides not matched to a gene: 9. CDR3 sequence reads: CASSYSSGSRYEQFF. CDR3 in DNA: TGTGCCAGCAGCTATTCTAGCGGGAGCAGGTATGAGCAGTTCTTC.

V gene TRBV4-3 combines with J gene TRBJ2-3; 12 positions agree with TRBD2. This CDR3 has 16 amino acids. The germline V gene has CDR1 LGHNA and CDR2 YSLEER. After removal of 4 bases from V and 4 bases from J, the junction contained 6 bases not matched to a gene. In DNA form, the CDR3 reads TGCGCCAGCAGCCTAGGACTAGCGGGAAATTCAGATACGCAGTATTTT. Encoded protein: CASSLGLAGNSDTQYF.

The rearrangement joins TRBV30 to TRBJ2-7; possibly TRBD2 for D (5 bases). The germline V gene has CDR1 GTSNPN and CDR2 SVGIG (reference sequence). There are 13 residues in the CDR3. Trimming took off 7 bases at V and 0 bases at J, with 13 bases between the two ends. CDR3 in amino acids: CASAGGDSYEQYF. The CDR3 DNA follows: TGTGCCTCCGCGGGCGGCGACTCCTACGAGCAGTACTTC.

This rearrangement joins TRBV9 to TRBJ1-5; D unclear. The CDR3 length is 14 residues. V lost 3 bases, J lost 3 bases, and 10 bases lay in between. The germline gives CDR1 SGDLS, CDR2 YYNGEE. The CDR3 protein is CASSDSFTNQPQHF. In DNA form, the CDR3 reads TGTGCCAGCAGCGACAGTTTCACCAATCAGCCCCAGCATTTT.